The present T cell receptor (beta chain) was sequenced within a study of the immune and genomic landscape of osteosarcoma (dated by TCRdb to 2019 to 2021). Regarding the research as a whole: A total of 40 to 55 pediatric and adult patients with high-grade osteosarcoma made up the overall cohort, and the median age at diagnosis was around 27 years (range roughly 5-81). The cohort was enriched for poor-risk disease, with 73% to 80% showing unfavorable pathologic response to standard therapy and approximately 66% deceased. In the overall cohort, 55% to 65% of patients were male, and roughly 80% had localized disease at diagnosis. The study profiled osteosarcoma specimens with whole genome, RNA and T-cell receptor sequencing plus immunohistochemistry and reverse phase protein arrays to define immunogenic potential. To characterize the osteosarcoma immunogenomic landscape, the TCR sequencing results were combined with transcriptome, protein array and immunostaining data. The goal of the study was to explain why immune checkpoint inhibitors have shown limited clinical activity in osteosarcoma. Three patients contributed a couple of samples from the same tumor site.

Post-treatment primary, local recurrence and metastasis tumors from poor-prognosis patients were used as specimens. General study outcomes and caveats: In five cases, a single hyperexpanded clone dominated the repertoire, and each of these five cases had fewer than 100 T-cell clonotypes. Matched blood was collected from only two patients, alongside the frozen tumor specimens. Clonality benchmarks came from external normal skin and healthy peripheral blood data rather than matched normal tissue. Overall, productive TCR clonality was low, with an average of 0.09 and a maximum of 0.3, which suggests limited T-cell clonal expansion. Although TCR productive clonality was higher in the immune-hot C3 cluster than in the cold C1 cluster, TCR productive clonality was still low overall. Sample size was not determined by any statistical method, because osteosarcoma is rare and every possible sample was collected.

The germline V gene supplies CDR1 MDHEN and CDR2 SYDVKM. Reading from cysteine to phenylalanine, the CDR3 counts 15 amino acids. Only CDR3 DNA remains: 45 bases, in frame from the first base. The trim is 3 bases for V and 8 bases for J, with a gap of 17 bases between the germline ends. TCR beta chain CDR3 regions were immunosequenced using the ImmunoSEQ Assay (Adaptive Biotechnologies). In the paper's pipeline: The ImmunoSEQ Analyzer platform was used to export TCRB rearrangements, read counts, read proportions and gene usage. T-cell clonality was calculated on productive rearrangements as 1 minus Pielou's evenness. In the clonal space homeostasis analysis, clonotypes were binned as rare, small, medium, large or hyperexpanded (0.01 to 1 of the repertoire). TCR productive clonality was compared across immune clusters C1, C2 and C3 using the Wilcoxon rank sum test. TCRdb provides this immuneACCESS table in a form limited to in-frame rearrangements. Some clones are lacking; in checked studies, under half of them reflect an unresolved V gene, and why the rest are absent is not known. V and J calls and clone size come straight from that table; D and trimming were deduced from the DNA. This sample holds more than 10,000 clones; 60% to 85% were observed only once. Roughly a sixth of the sample belongs to the ten largest clones.

About this clone itself: This receptor's antigen is unknown. No clone much larger than this one lies a single base away; base qualities are absent.

Here the chain combines TRBV28 and TRBJ2-1; the D segment may tentatively be TRBD1 or TRBD2, each giving 5 matched bases. What was sequenced was osteosarcoma tumor tissue from the lung. The receptor's source is a human donor with osteosarcoma. The bases read TGTGCCAGCAGTTTTATCGGGGCCCGTAGAGATGAGCAGTTCTTC. It codes for CASSFIGARRDEQFF.